Following are 30 T cell receptor beta chains from one sample sequenced in a study of beta chain features in type 1 diabetes. Expressed TCRB transcripts were sequenced because the entire RNA isolate underwent reverse transcription. Clones were read by immunoSEQ multiplex PCR, and TCRdb kept only the in-frame ones, dropping some. The sample contains roughly 450,000 clones, approximately 10% of which appear only once. Sequencing was performed on naive CD4+ T cells from blood. Receptors originate from a woman aged 18-29 years in good health.

The chain links TRBV6-5 to TRBJ2-7; 8 positions agree with TRBD2. With V trimmed by 2 bases and J by 0 bases, 6 bases remained unmatched. The CDR3 consists of 16 residues. Germline CDR1 is MNHEY and CDR2 is SVGAGI. The CDR3 DNA sequence: TGTGCCAGCAGTTACCGGGGAAGCGGGAGCTCCTACGAGCAGTACTTC. Protein product: CASSYRGSGSSYEQYF.

The V call is TRBV7-9, the J call TRBJ1-3; no reliable D call. CDR3 size: 15 residues. V dropped 2 bases and J dropped 4 bases, with 12 bases sitting between them. Germline V gene data show CDR1 as SEHNR and CDR2 as FQNEAQ (reference sequence). DNA for the CDR3: TGTGCCAGCAGCTTATTGATCCAACCGGGAAACACCATATATTTT. Its translation is CASSLLIQPGNTIYF.

The chain has TRBV28 and TRBJ1-6, with D possibly being TRBD1 (6 bases). The CDR3 length is 12 residues. Germline values: CDR1 MDHEN, CDR2 SYDVKM. With 6 bases removed from V and 10 bases from J, the gap between germline ends came to 10 bases. The DNA of the CDR3 is TGTGCCAGCAGCACAGGGCGGTCACCCCTCCACTTT. This translates into CASSTGRSPLHF.

The table lists this clone with a few counts. The chain couples TRBV2 to TRBJ2-6; tentatively, D is TRBD1 (6 bases). CDR1 is SNHLY, CDR2 FYNNEI, per germline. CDR3 size: 15 residues. The germline V and J ends were trimmed by 6 bases and 6 bases, with 15 bases remaining between them. The chain's CDR3 is CASRGWTAAANVLTF. The CDR3 bases are TGTGCCAGCAGGGGATGGACAGCTGCGGCCAACGTCCTGACTTTC.

This clone has just a few counts. This chain links TRBV28 with TRBJ1-4, with a possible D match to TRBD1 (6 bases). This CDR3 contains 14 residues. Deletions cut 1 base from V and 7 bases from J, with 10 bases between. Per germline, CDR1 MDHEN and CDR2 SYDVKM. The CDR3 DNA is TGTGCCAGCAGTTTATCAGGGGTTGCTGAAAAACTGTTTTTT. It is translated as CASSLSGVAEKLFF.

The chain joins TRBV7-2 to TRBJ2-3; TRBD1 matches at 8 bases. The CDR3 extends over 15 amino acids. CDR1 is SGHTA and CDR2 is FQGNSA in the germline V gene. With 4 bases clipped from V and 0 bases from J, the junction kept 3 bases outside the gene matches. CDR3 region: CASSSQGASTDTQYF. CDR3 in DNA: TGTGCCAGCAGCTCTCAGGGGGCGAGCACAGATACGCAGTATTTT.

The V gene is TRBV29-1, the J gene TRBJ2-5; 7 nucleotides match TRBD1. CDR1 is SQVTM and CDR2 is ANQGSEA in the germline V gene. V was clipped by 4 bases and J by 6 bases; unmatched bases: 8. The CDR3 runs 13 residues. The CDR3 DNA follows: TGCAGCGTTGGGATTGACAGGGCCCAGACCCAGTACTTC. Encoded protein: CSVGIDRAQTQYF.

This clone came up many times. This same CDR3 is encoded by further DNA sequences in the sample. This chain links TRBV29-1 with TRBJ2-7; D gene ambiguous. The CDR3 spans 11 residues. CDR1 and CDR2 from the germline V gene are SQVTM and ANQGSEA. Trimming pared 6 bases from V and 6 bases from J, leaving 12 bases between. CDR3 in DNA: TGCAGCGTGGCACTGGGTCGCGAGCAGTACGTC. This encodes CSVALGREQYV.

This clone was observed at least ten times. The rearrangement links TRBV1 to TRBJ2-7. TRBV1 is a known pseudogene. This CDR3 is built from 9 residues. DNA of the CDR3: TGCACCAGCTGCCCCGAGCAGTACTTC. Protein sequence: CTSCPEQYF.

This chain joins TRBV29-1 and TRBJ2-3; 9 bases match TRBD2. The germline V gene has CDR1 SQVTM and CDR2 ANQGSEA. After removal of 7 bases from V and 4 bases from J, the junction contained 9 bases not matched to a gene. The CDR3 has 14 amino acids. CDR3 DNA: TGCAGCGCAGGACTAGCGAGCGGCCCAGATACGCAGTATTTT. Protein: CSAGLASGPDTQYF.

This clone has more than one count but fewer than ten. This chain links TRBV7-3 with TRBJ2-1; 9 positions match TRBD2. CDR3 length: 16 amino acids. V dropped 5 bases and J dropped 9; count of bases not matched to a gene: 14. CDR1 is SGHTA and CDR2 is FQGTGA in the germline V gene. The DNA for the CDR3 is TGTGCCAGCAGCCCAAACCCCCTAGCGGGGAGGGCTGAGCAGTTCTTC. Protein: CASSPNPLAGRAEQFF.

The chain uses TRBV7-2 and TRBJ1-3; D is possibly TRBD1 (5 bases). Trimming removed 1 base from V and 2 bases from J, with 15 bases in between. Germline-derived CDR1 and CDR2 are SGHTA and FQGNSA. CDR3 length: 17 amino acids. CDR3 nucleotide sequence: TGTGCCAGCAGCTTAGTCGGGGGATTAGTGGCTGGAAACACCATATATTTT. It specifies CASSLVGGLVAGNTIYF.

The chain recombines TRBV25-1 with TRBJ1-6, with 7 bases fitting TRBD1. The trim removed 3 bases at V and 6 bases at J, leaving 2 bases unmatched. CDR1 and CDR2 from the germline V gene are MGHDK and SYGVNS. The CDR3 is 14 amino acids. The CDR3 reads CASSDDRANSPLHF. Here the CDR3 DNA reads TGTGCCAGCAGTGACGACAGGGCTAATTCACCCCTCCACTTT. Based on the CDR3 plus reference TRBV25-1 and TRBJ1-6, the full variable domain is EADIYQTPRYLVIGTGKKITLECSQTMGHDKMYWYQQDPGMELHLIHYSYGVNSTEKGDLSSESTVSRIRTEHFPLTLESARPSHTSQYLCASSDDRANSPLHFGNGTRLTVT.

There are many counts of this clone. The chain carries TRBV14 and TRBJ2-1, with D perhaps TRBD2 (6 bases). Germline-derived CDR1 and CDR2 are SGHDN and FVKESK. Trimming took off 4 bases at V and 4 bases at J, with 14 bases between the two ends. The CDR3 consists of 15 residues. Here the CDR3 DNA reads TGTGCCAGCAGCCCGCGGGACGGGATATACAATGAGCAGTTCTTC. Its protein product is CASSPRDGIYNEQFF.

V usage is TRBV6-5 and J usage is TRBJ2-1; 10 bases map to TRBD2. V gave up 6 bases and J gave up 8 bases; unmatched junction bases: 7. From germline, CDR1 is MNHEY and CDR2 SVGAGI. The CDR3 has 14 residues. CDR3 bases: TGTGCCAGCAGGCCTAGCGGGAGTGCCCATGAGCAGTTCTTC. Encoded protein: CASRPSGSAHEQFF.

This clone was seen only a few times. The J gene is TRBJ1-1, the V gene TRBV28; 8 bases line up with TRBD1. The germline V gene has CDR1 MDHEN and CDR2 SYDVKM. With V trimmed by 1 base and J by 7 bases, 5 bases remained unmatched. The CDR3 length is 14 residues. CDR3 sequence (DNA): TGTGCCAGCAGTTTATTGGCGGGACAGGTTGAAGCTTTCTTT. This translates into CASSLLAGQVEAFF. Together with reference TRBV28 and TRBJ1-1, the CDR3 gives the full variable domain: DVKVTQSSRYLVKRTGEKVFLECVQDMDHENMFWYRQDPGLGLRLIYFSYDVKMKEKGDIPEGYSVSREKKERFSLILESASTNQTSMYLCASSLLAGQVEAFFGQGTRLTVV.

This clone was counted a few times. The chain combines TRBV5-1 with TRBJ2-3; D is perhaps TRBD1 (6 bases). V lost 4 bases to trimming and J lost 5 bases, with 11 bases between them. This CDR3 has 13 amino acids. The germline CDR1 and CDR2 sequences are SGHRS and YFSETQ. As DNA, the CDR3 is TGCGCCAGCAGCGCACAGGGTCAAGATACGCAGTATTTT. This gives the protein CASSAQGQDTQYF.

The rearrangement uses TRBV7-9 and TRBJ2-7, with 9 nucleotides matching TRBD2. The CDR3 extends over 15 amino acids. CDR1 is SEHNR and CDR2 is FQNEAQ in the germline V gene (reference sequence). V lost 1 base, J lost 4 bases, and 5 bases stayed unmatched. The CDR3 spells CASSLGAGGEYEQYF. CDR3 DNA: TGTGCCAGCAGCTTAGGAGCGGGAGGCGAGTACGAGCAGTACTTC.

The V and J genes are TRBV6-1 and TRBJ2-1; D could derive from TRBD1 or TRBD2 (6 bases each). The CDR3 totals 12 residues. Per germline, CDR1 MNHNS and CDR2 SASEGT. V gave up 6 bases and J gave up 8 bases, with 11 bases separating them. CDR3 nucleotide sequence: TGTGCCAGCAGAGTAAGGGGGGATGAGCAGTTCTTC. This translates into CASRVRGDEQFF.

The chain carries TRBV18 and TRBJ2-1, with 12 bases lining up with TRBD2. J was trimmed by 4 bases and V by 1 base; bases with no gene match: 2. Germline CDR1 KGHSH, CDR2 LQKENI. This CDR3 region has 16 residues. CDR3 amino acids: CASSPRTSGDYNEQFF. The DNA for the CDR3 is TGTGCCAGCTCACCACGGACTAGCGGGGATTACAATGAGCAGTTCTTC. The whole variable domain, remainder taken from reference TRBV18 and TRBJ2-1, is NAGVMQNPRHLVRRRGQEARLRCSPMKGHSHVYWYRQLPEEGLKFMVYLQKENIIDESGMPKERFSAEFPKEGPSILRIQQVVRGDSAAYFCASSPRTSGDYNEQFFGPGTRLTVL.

This rearrangement joins TRBV2 to TRBJ2-1; no firm D call. The V end lost 7 bases, the J end lost 13 bases, and 23 bases lay between the germline ends. This CDR3 has 14 residues. Germline V gene lookup returns CDR1 SNHLY and CDR2 FYNNEI. The CDR3 region has the DNA TGTGCCAGCACCTCAACTCCGCCAACCTTTAAACAGTTCTTC. Translated, it gives CASTSTPPTFKQFF.

This clone appeared a few times. The V and J genes are TRBV4-3 and TRBJ2-7; D remains unclear. CDR3 length equals 15 residues. V gave up 3 bases and J gave up 4 bases, with 16 bases separating them. From germline, CDR1 is LGHNA and CDR2 YSLEER. The CDR3 bases are TGCGCCAGCAGCCAGCAAAGTAGTATGGTTTACGAGCAGTACTTC. Translated, it gives CASSQQSSMVYEQYF.

This clone has more than one count but fewer than ten. The chain employs TRBV6-5 and TRBJ2-2; no firm D call. Trimming took off 5 bases at V and 0 bases at J, with 7 bases between the two ends. Germline loops: CDR1 MNHEY, CDR2 SVGAGI. The CDR3 has 14 residues. In DNA form, the CDR3 reads TGTGCCAGCAGTCGTGGACCGAACACCGGGGAGCTGTTTTTT. Translated, it gives CASSRGPNTGELFF.

This clone appeared a few times. V usage is TRBV7-6 and J usage is TRBJ2-3; D unresolved. CDR1 is SGHVS and CDR2 is FNYEAQ in the germline V gene. This CDR3 region has 13 residues. The V end was cut by 1 base, the J end by 8 bases, with 10 bases between. DNA of the CDR3: TGTGCCAGCAGCTTAGGGGGAAGGGTTACGCAGTATTTT. Protein product: CASSLGGRVTQYF. The full variable domain, in which reference TRBV7-6 and TRBJ2-3 provide the parts outside the CDR3, is GAGVSQSPRYKVTKRGQDVALRCDPISGHVSLYWYRQALGQGPEFLTYFNYEAQQDKSGLPNDRFSAERPEGSISTLTIQRTEQRDSAMYRCASSLGGRVTQYFGPGTRLTVL.

This rearrangement joins TRBV4-2 to TRBJ1-6; the D is unclear. From germline, CDR1 is LGHNA and CDR2 YNFKEQ. This CDR3 has 15 residues. Between the trimmed V and J ends, which lost 2 bases and 14 bases, there was a span of 19 bases. Written as DNA, the CDR3 is TGTGCCAGCAGCCAAACCCCGGACGGGCTTCCGACCCTCCACTTT. As protein: CASSQTPDGLPTLHF.

This clone was detected a few times. This chain links TRBV7-2 with TRBJ2-3; 12 positions agree with TRBD2. The CDR3 sequence is 15 residues long. Germline V lookup: CDR1 SGHTA, CDR2 FQGNSA. V shed 2 bases, J shed 7 bases, and the junction held 4 bases outside the gene matches. For the CDR3, the DNA is TGTGCCAGCAGCTTAAGACTAGCGGGGGAAAATACGCAGTATTTT. It yields the protein CASSLRLAGENTQYF.

The chain couples TRBV14 to TRBJ2-7, with D unclear. Trimming left V 1 base short and J 9 bases short, with 13 bases between. CDR3 length equals 13 residues. Per germline, CDR1 SGHDN and CDR2 FVKESK. The DNA for the CDR3 is TGTGCCAGCAGCCAAGGTGATCGAAGTGGGCAGTACTTC. It specifies CASSQGDRSGQYF.

This clone turned up a few times. The rearrangement links TRBV29-1 to TRBJ2-7; no firm D call. The CDR3 covers 13 residues. Germline CDR1 and CDR2: SQVTM and ANQGSEA. V was clipped by 2 bases and J by 4 bases, with 12 bases between them. The CDR3 here is CSVESYPSYEQYF. CDR3 DNA sequence: TGCAGCGTTGAATCCTACCCCTCGTACGAGCAGTACTTC.

This chain connects TRBV7-9 to TRBJ2-3, with 8 bases identical to TRBD2. The V gene end was trimmed by 5 bases and the J gene end by 6 bases; junction bases not matched to a gene: 7. The germline V gene has CDR1 SEHNR and CDR2 FQNEAQ (reference sequence). This CDR3 is built from 14 residues. In DNA form, the CDR3 reads TGTGCCAGCAGCGAGACTAGCGCGTCGGATACGCAGTATTTT. Protein sequence: CASSETSASDTQYF.

This clone was counted only a few times. The rearrangement uses TRBV7-2 and TRBJ1-5; no definite D call. The germline V gene encodes CDR1 SGHTA and CDR2 FQGNSA. V was clipped by 5 bases and J by 0 bases, with 17 bases between them. CDR3 size: 17 residues. The CDR3 DNA reads TGTGCCAGCAGCAAAAGAAGCGGCTCCTATAGCAATCAGCCCCAGCATTTT. Translating it yields CASSKRSGSYSNQPQHF.